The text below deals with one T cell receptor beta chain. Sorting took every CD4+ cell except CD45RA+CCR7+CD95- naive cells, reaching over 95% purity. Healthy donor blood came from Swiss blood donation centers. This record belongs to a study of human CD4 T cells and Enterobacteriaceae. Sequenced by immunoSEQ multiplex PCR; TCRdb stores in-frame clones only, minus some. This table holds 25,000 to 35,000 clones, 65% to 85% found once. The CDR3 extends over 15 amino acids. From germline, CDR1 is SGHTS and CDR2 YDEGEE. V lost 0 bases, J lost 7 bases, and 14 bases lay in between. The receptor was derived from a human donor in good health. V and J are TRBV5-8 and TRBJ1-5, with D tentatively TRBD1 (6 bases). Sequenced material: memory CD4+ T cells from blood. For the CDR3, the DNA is TGTGCCAGCAGCTTGGGCCAGGGGAAGTCGCAGCCCCAGCATTTT. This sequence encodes CASSLGQGKSQPQHF.